These 11 T cell receptor beta chains came from one sample sequenced in a study of beta chain features in type 1 diabetes (dated by TCRdb to the late 2010s). Library preparation used the immunoSEQ multiplex PCR assay. The entire amount of isolated RNA was reverse transcribed using the High Capacity cDNA Reverse Transcription Kit, so the sequenced TCRB transcripts were expressed ones. TCRdb mirrors the immuneACCESS table, restricted to in-frame sequences. Some clones are absent from its copies; in checked studies, under half trace to an unresolved V gene, and the reason for the others is unknown. The sample profile shows 200,000 to 250,000 clones; approximately 10% of them were found once. 1% to 1.5% of the sample is in the top ten clones. What was sequenced was central memory CD4+ T cells from blood. The receptors were gathered from a young man in good health.

This clone was recorded a few times. The V and J genes are TRBV9 and TRBJ2-2, with D perhaps matching TRBD1 (6 bases). The CDR3 extends over 14 amino acids. Germline V gene sequence: CDR1 SGDLS, CDR2 YYNGEE. Trimming shortened V by 3 bases and J by 6 bases, and 12 bases separated the two germline ends. In DNA form, the CDR3 reads TGTGCCAGCAGCGCCACAGGGTCCGCCGGGGAGCTGTTTTTT. Translating it yields CASSATGSAGELFF. Based on the CDR3 plus reference TRBV9 and TRBJ2-2, the full variable domain is DSGVTQTPKHLITATGQRVTLRCSPRSGDLSVYWYQQSLDQGLQFLIQYYNGEERAKGNILERFSAQQFPDLHSELNLSSLELGDSALYFCASSATGSAGELFFGEGSRLTVL.

This clone was observed at least ten times. The rearrangement links TRBV10-3 to TRBJ2-2; TRBD2 agrees at 8 bases. This CDR3 spans 16 amino acids. J was trimmed by 3 bases and V by 8 bases; bases with no gene match: 11. The germline CDR1 and CDR2 sequences are ENHRY and SYGVKD. In nucleotides, the CDR3 is TGTGCCATCGGGACCGGGAGGGCCCTCGACACCGGGGAGCTGTTTTTT. Protein product: CAIGTGRALDTGELFF.

The table lists this clone with a few counts. The J gene is TRBJ2-7, the V gene TRBV11-2; D is possibly TRBD2 (5 bases). This CDR3 contains 16 residues. Trimming took off 0 bases at V and 2 bases at J, with 14 bases between the two ends. The V gene's germline CDR1 is SGHAT and CDR2 FQNNGV. Written as DNA, the CDR3 is TGTGCCAGCAGCTTAGAGGGAGTCTACCCGACCTACGAGCAGTACTTC. Protein sequence: CASSLEGVYPTYEQYF.

This sequence joins TRBV7-3 and TRBJ2-1, with D perhaps TRBD2 (6 bases). V was trimmed by 1 base and J by 6 bases, leaving 19 bases between them. Germline CDR1 and CDR2: SGHTA and FQGTGA. The CDR3 loop spans 17 amino acids. CDR3 sequence: CASSLRPSGDGSNEQFF. The CDR3 DNA reads as TGTGCCAGCAGCTTAAGACCGTCGGGAGACGGGAGCAATGAGCAGTTCTTC. The variable domain in full, completed from reference TRBV7-3 and TRBJ2-1, reads GAGVSQTPSNKVTEKGKYVELRCDPISGHTALYWYRQSLGQGPEFLIYFQGTGAADDSGLPNDRFFAVRPEGSVSTLKIQRTERGDSAVYLCASSLRPSGDGSNEQFFGPGTRLTVL.

The chain employs TRBV27 and TRBJ2-1; D not resolved. V gave up 0 bases and J gave up 9 bases, with 18 bases separating them. The CDR3 runs 16 residues. Germline lookup yields CDR1 MNHEY and CDR2 SMNVEV (reference sequence). The CDR3 bases are TGTGCCAGCAGTTTATCTGGCTCATTACAACTCACTGAGCAGTTCTTC. Amino acid sequence: CASSLSGSLQLTEQFF.

The J gene is TRBJ2-1, the V gene TRBV9; the D call may be TRBD1 or TRBD2 (5 bases each). This CDR3 has 15 residues. Between the trimmed V and J ends, which lost 3 bases and 8 bases, there was a span of 18 bases. Germline V gives CDR1 SGDLS, CDR2 YYNGEE. In DNA, the CDR3 is TGTGCCAGCAGCGCAACCGGGACCCCCGGGCATGAGCAGTTCTTC. Encoded protein: CASSATGTPGHEQFF.

The sample holds a few counts of this clone. The J gene is TRBJ2-3, the V gene TRBV7-2; D gene ambiguous. Trimming removed 1 base from V and 3 bases from J, with 8 bases in between. The CDR3 runs 14 residues. The germline V gene encodes CDR1 SGHTA and CDR2 FQGNSA. The DNA for the CDR3 is TGTGCCAGCAGCTTAGTTCTCGATACAGATACGCAGTATTTT. Amino acid sequence: CASSLVLDTDTQYF.

The chain is built from TRBV4-3 and TRBJ2-2; 7 bases are a match to TRBD1. Trimming cost V 3 bases and J 4 bases; bases outside gene matches: 11. The germline gives CDR1 LGHNA, CDR2 YSLEER. The CDR3 sequence is 17 residues long. The CDR3 protein is CASSQDPTGEGTGELFF. In nucleotides, the CDR3 is TGCGCCAGCAGCCAGGATCCTACAGGGGAAGGCACCGGGGAGCTGTTTTTT.

The sample holds a few counts of this clone. This chain connects TRBV11-2 to TRBJ2-2; TRBD1 or TRBD2 may be the D gene (5 bases each). This CDR3 contains 16 residues. The V gene lost 3 bases and the J gene lost 3 bases, with 14 bases spanning the gap. The germline V gene encodes CDR1 SGHAT and CDR2 FQNNGV. CDR3 bases: TGTGCCAGCAGCTTTACCGGGGCAAGCGACACCGGGGAGCTGTTTTTT. As protein: CASSFTGASDTGELFF.

This clone was seen a few times. V usage is TRBV29-1 and J usage is TRBJ2-5, with no clear D. The CDR3 totals 11 residues. Germline V gene lookup returns CDR1 SQVTM and CDR2 ANQGSEA. The ends were cut back, 0 bases at V and 5 bases at J, with 4 bases in the middle. For the CDR3, the DNA is TGCAGCGTTGAAGATACGGAGACCCAGTACTTC. Translation gives CSVEDTETQYF.

This chain uses TRBV18 with TRBJ2-7; 8 bases align to TRBD1. The CDR3 consists of 14 residues. The J segment lost 7 bases and the V segment lost 3 bases, leaving 8 bases of the junction unmatched. CDR1 KGHSH and CDR2 LQKENI come from the germline V gene. For the CDR3, the DNA is TGTGCCAGCTCACCGGGGACAGGAGAGAGGGAGCAGTACTTC. Translated, it gives CASSPGTGEREQYF.